Listed here are 5 T cell receptor beta chains from one sample, sequenced in a study of blood T cells in healthy people across ages. With a J-beta primer mix and a sample-barcoded 5' primer, a second PCR ran roughly 6 to 11 cycles. Using its own MiXCR run on the 5' RACE reads, TCRdb lists one record per CDR3 protein. The profile shows under 1,100,000 distinct CDR3 sequences, about 25% of them singletons. The same data also contributed to another study, on T cells of mothers and their children.

Sequencing was done on a sample of blood. The receptor source for this set is a girl aged 2 to 10 in good health.

The chain uses TRBV12-3 or TRBV12-4 and TRBJ1-2; 7 nucleotides line up with TRBD1. The CDR3 is 13 residues long. The ends lost 8 bases at V and 4 bases at J; junction bases unmatched: 7. The CDR3 here is CASGMTGIYGYTF. DNA for the CDR3: TGTGCCAGCGGAATGACAGGGATCTATGGCTACACCTTC.

This clonotype was counted a few times. J is TRBJ2-7 and V is TRBV27; D gene ambiguous. The CDR3 is 12 amino acids. The germline V gene encodes CDR1 MNHEY and CDR2 SMNVEV (reference sequence). This chain's CDR3 is CASSLLSSDVRV. The CDR3 nucleotides are TGTGCCAGCAGTTTACTTAGTTCAGATGTTCGTGTC.

The chain employs TRBV29-1 and TRBJ2-5; D is possibly TRBD1 (5 bases). Germline V gene sequence: CDR1 SQVTM, CDR2 ANQGSEA. The CDR3 covers 13 residues. Trimming stripped 6 bases from V and 5 bases from J, with 16 bases between. This CDR3 reads CSVLNQGTETQYF. CDR3 nucleotide sequence: TGCAGCGTCCTAAACCAGGGAACGGAGACCCAGTACTTC.

The chain employs TRBV3-1 and TRBJ2-1, with 7 nucleotides matching TRBD2. J was trimmed by 1 base and V by 4 bases; bases with no gene match: 7. Germline CDR1 and CDR2: LGHDT and YNNKEL (reference sequence). The CDR3 covers 16 residues. CDR3 residues: CASSPDPGGSYNEQFF. The CDR3 DNA is TGTGCCAGCAGCCCCGACCCGGGGGGTTCCTACAATGAGCAGTTCTTC.

This clonotype has a handful of counts. The genes are TRBV6-1 and TRBJ2-3; tentative D call: TRBD1 (6 bases). This CDR3 is built from 16 residues. The V end lost 7 bases, the J end lost 2 bases, and 19 bases lay between the germline ends. Germline loops: CDR1 MNHNS, CDR2 SASEGT. The CDR3 here is CASTPKGERSTDTQYF. The CDR3 coding sequence is TGTGCCAGCACCCCGAAGGGGGAGCGGTCCACAGATACGCAGTATTTT.